A selection of T cell receptor beta chains follows, all from one sample in a study of blood T cell repertoires in COVID-19. Clones were read by immunoSEQ multiplex PCR, and TCRdb kept only the in-frame ones, dropping some. The sample yields under 450,000 clones, 80% to 95% seen once. The material sequenced was PBMCs or T cells enriched from blood (not recorded which). These receptors were obtained from a woman aged 40 to 50 who had been exposed to COVID-19. Both conserved end residues are part of each CDR3. The D gene is left open where the match is weak. A clone size is listed for some rows: how often the clone was seen (once, few, many), or a class if it is expanded.

- | TRBJ1-1 | TRBV5-1 | 13 | - | CASSTQGHTEAFF | TGCGCCAGCAGCACTCAGGGCCACACTGAAGCTTTCTTT
- | TRBJ1-1 | TRBV15 | 14 | few | CATSSSGMNTEAFF | TGTGCCACCAGCTCCTCAGGGATGAACACTGAAGCTTTCTTT
- | TRBJ1-1 | TRBV5-1 | 12 | - | CASSQGNTEAFF | TGCGCCAGCAGCCAGGGGAACACTGAAGCTTTCTTT
- | TRBJ1-1 | TRBV7-8 | 10 | - | CASSHREAFF | TGTGCCAGCAGCCACAGGGAAGCTTTCTTT
- | TRBJ1-1 | TRBV24-1 | 13 | - | CATSDPRGPEAFF | TGTGCCACCAGTGACCCTAGGGGCCCTGAAGCTTTCTTT
- | TRBJ2-2 | TRBV7-9 | 13 | few | CASSLQGTGELFF | TGTGCCAGCAGCTTACAGGGCACCGGGGAGCTGTTTTTT
TRBD1 | TRBJ1-2 | TRBV7-9 | 15 | - | CASSYAGGEGYGYTF | TGTGCCAGCAGCTACGCAGGGGGTGAGGGCTATGGCTACACCTTC
- | TRBJ2-7 | TRBV7-6 | 15 | - | CASSVLSGGSGEQYF | TGTGCCAGCAGCGTACTTAGCGGCGGTTCGGGCGAGCAGTACTTC
- | TRBJ2-6 | TRBV27 | 15 | - | CASSPLGSGANVLTF | TGTGCCAGCAGTCCCCTCGGCTCTGGGGCCAACGTCCTGACTTTC
- | TRBJ1-1 | TRBV11-1 | 18 | - | CASSLAVGLGAAGTEAFF | TGTGCCAGCAGCTTAGCGGTCGGCTTGGGGGCAGCAGGCACTGAAGCTTTCTTT
- | TRBJ1-1 | TRBV7-9 | 11 | - | CASSFGTEAFF | TGTGCCAGCAGCTTCGGCACTGAAGCTTTCTTT
- | TRBJ2-3 | TRBV7-9 | 15 | - | CASSLGPRTSDTQYF | TGTGCCAGCAGCTTAGGCCCCAGGACATCAGATACGCAGTATTTT
- | TRBJ2-1 | TRBV11-3 | 16 | - | CASSLTSGAPYNEQFF | TGTGCCAGCAGCCTGACGTCAGGGGCCCCCTACAATGAGCAGTTCTTC
- | TRBJ2-3 | TRBV18 | 21 | - | CASSPFLSVASLVPDLNTQYF | TGTGCCAGCTCACCATTCCTGAGCGTAGCCTCACTAGTACCTGATCTAAATACGCAGTATTTT
TRBD2 | TRBJ2-3 | TRBV7-2 | 16 | - | CASSLASGRATDTQYF | TGTGCCAGCAGCTTAGCTAGCGGGAGGGCCACAGATACGCAGTATTTT
- | TRBJ1-5 | TRBV7-2 | 15 | once | CASSPMAASNQPQHF | TGTGCCAGCAGCCCGATGGCGGCGAGCAATCAGCCCCAGCATTTT
TRBD1 | TRBJ2-6 | TRBV7-9 | 15 | - | CASSHTGQGANVLTF | TGTGCCAGCAGCCACACGGGACAGGGGGCCAACGTCCTGACTTTC
TRBD1 | TRBJ1-2 | TRBV25-1 | 14 | - | CASQGQGVDYGYTF | TGTGCCAGCCAGGGACAGGGAGTCGACTATGGCTACACCTTC
- | TRBJ2-1 | TRBV24-1 | 18 | - | CATSDPGGKQGLNNEQFF | TGTGCCACCAGTGATCCAGGTGGGAAACAGGGTCTCAACAATGAGCAGTTCTTC
- | TRBJ1-1 | TRBV30 | 11 | - | CAWSSRTEAFF | TGTGCCTGGAGCTCGAGGACTGAAGCTTTCTTT
TRBD2 | TRBJ2-7 | TRBV19 | 15 | - | CASSSTSGRTYEQYF | TGTGCCAGTAGTTCGACTAGCGGAAGGACCTACGAGCAGTACTTC
TRBD2 | TRBJ2-5 | TRBV7-2 | 14 | - | CASSVAGGGETQYF | TGTGCCAGCAGCGTCGCGGGGGGCGGTGAGACCCAGTACTTC
- | TRBJ1-3 | TRBV9 | 14 | - | CASSVDGAGNTIYF | TGTGCCAGCAGCGTAGATGGGGCAGGAAACACCATATATTTT
- | TRBJ1-4 | TRBV20-1 | 11 | - | CSARLYEKLFF | TGCAGTGCTAGACTGTATGAAAAACTGTTTTTT
- | TRBJ1-5 | TRBV3-1/TRBV3-2 | 15 | once | CASSRSLGRNQPQHF | TGTGCCAGCAGCCGGTCCCTTGGGCGCAATCAGCCCCAGCATTTT
- | TRBJ1-3 | TRBV5-1 | 16 | - | CASSLVRRDSGNTIYF | TGCGCCAGCAGCTTGGTGCGTCGCGACTCTGGAAACACCATATATTTT
- | TRBJ1-1 | TRBV9 | 13 | - | CASGRGQNTEAFF | TGTGCCAGCGGCCGGGGACAGAACACTGAAGCTTTCTTT
- | TRBJ1-2 | TRBV30 | 14 | - | CAWSLQAGNYGYTF | TGTGCCTGGAGTCTCCAAGCGGGGAACTATGGCTACACCTTC
- | TRBJ2-5 | TRBV29-1 | 15 | - | CSVAFQTVSVETQYF | TGCAGCGTTGCTTTCCAGACTGTTTCCGTAGAGACCCAGTACTTC
- | TRBJ2-7 | TRBV30 | 17 | - | CAWSVPIPRGLRNEQYF | TGTGCCTGGAGTGTCCCTATACCCCGGGGACTTCGGAACGAGCAGTACTTC
TRBD1 | TRBJ2-7 | TRBV19 | 12 | - | CASSQGVYEQYF | TGTGCCAGTAGTCAGGGGGTCTACGAGCAGTACTTC
TRBD1 | TRBJ1-5 | TRBV5-5 | 14 | - | CASSLGTGVGPQHF | TGTGCCAGCAGCTTGGGAACAGGGGTAGGGCCCCAGCATTTT